The 23 T cell receptor beta chains given below trace back to one sample, sequenced in a study of blood T cell repertoires in COVID-19 (dated by TCRdb to about 2020). The library was built by means of the immunoSEQ multiplex PCR assay. The table was pulled from immuneACCESS by TCRdb, which kept in-frame rearrangements only. Such tables lose some clones; where checked, under half of the loss comes from unresolved V genes, and the rest has no known cause. This sample holds about 280,000 clones; roughly 85% were observed only once. About 5% of the sample belongs to the ten largest clones. Sequencing was carried out using PBMCs or T cells enriched from blood (not recorded which). The origin of the receptors is a man between 40 and 49 years old who had been exposed to COVID-19.

This clone came up a few times. The chain combines TRBV11-2 with TRBJ1-1, with 8 bases aligning to TRBD1. Germline V gene lookup returns CDR1 SGHAT and CDR2 FQNNGV. J was trimmed by 8 bases and V by 6 bases; bases with no gene match: 11. CDR3 length: 14 residues. CDR3 sequence: CASRPQGAYEEAFF. DNA for the CDR3: TGTGCCAGCAGGCCCCAGGGGGCATATGAAGAAGCTTTCTTT.

The chain carries TRBV19 and TRBJ1-4; D not resolved. V was shortened by 7 bases and J by 3 bases, with 15 bases between the two germline ends. This CDR3 contains 15 residues. Germline CDR1 is LNHDA and CDR2 is SQIVND (reference sequence). In DNA, the CDR3 is TGTGCCAGTAAGGAGGGAGGGCCCGCTAATGAAAAACTGTTTTTT. This codes for CASKEGGPANEKLFF.

The CDR3 DNA follows: TGTGCCAGCAGCGTAGAACAGGAGGGGCTCCACAATGAGCAGTTCTTC. Protein product: CASSVEQEGLHNEQFF. The chain recombines TRBV9 with TRBJ2-1; TRBD2 might be the D (6 bases). The CDR3 runs 16 residues. V lost 0 bases to trimming and J lost 5 bases, with 15 bases between them. Germline lookup yields CDR1 SGDLS and CDR2 YYNGEE.

The chain couples TRBV29-1 to TRBJ2-3, with 12 bases aligning to TRBD2. The V gene's germline CDR1 is SQVTM and CDR2 ANQGSEA. The CDR3 is made up of 15 amino acids. Trimming cost V 4 bases and J 0 bases; bases outside gene matches: 2. The CDR3 reads CSVGTSGTSTDTQYF. The CDR3 DNA sequence: TGCAGCGTTGGGACTAGCGGGACTAGCACAGATACGCAGTATTTT.

The genes are TRBV6-5 and TRBJ2-7, with 8 bases fitting TRBD2. The CDR3 extends over 13 amino acids. Germline V gene lookup returns CDR1 MNHEY and CDR2 SVGAGI. Unmatched junction bases numbered 4, after V lost 7 bases and J lost 2 bases. CDR3 in DNA: TGTGCCAGCACGGTAGCGGGGACCTACGAGCAGTACTTC. This encodes CASTVAGTYEQYF.

The V call is TRBV9, the J call TRBJ2-7; 7 bases are a match to TRBD2. The CDR3 runs 13 residues. CDR1 is SGDLS and CDR2 is YYNGEE in the germline V gene. The V segment lost 6 bases and the J segment 5 bases; nucleotides outside the gene matches: 8. The CDR3 is CASNREGLDEQYF. The CDR3 DNA is TGTGCCAGCAATAGGGAGGGCCTGGACGAGCAGTACTTC. Complete variable domain (other parts from reference TRBV9 and TRBJ2-7): DSGVTQTPKHLITATGQRVTLRCSPRSGDLSVYWYQQSLDQGLQFLIQYYNGEERAKGNILERFSAQQFPDLHSELNLSSLELGDSALYFCASNREGLDEQYFGPGTRLTVT.

This chain connects TRBV10-3 to TRBJ2-3, with D maybe TRBD1 (6 bases). The CDR3 is 14 amino acids. The ends were cut back, 11 bases at V and 1 base at J, with 16 bases in the middle. Germline V gene sequence: CDR1 ENHRY, CDR2 SYGVKD. CDR3 region: CAVLTQGGTDTQYF. The CDR3 DNA reads TGTGCCGTTCTCACACAGGGAGGCACAGATACGCAGTATTTT.

The rearrangement uses TRBV9 and TRBJ2-1; 10 bases align to TRBD1. The CDR3 spans 17 residues. V gave up 1 base and J gave up 2 bases; unmatched junction bases: 6. Germline lookup yields CDR1 SGDLS and CDR2 YYNGEE. The CDR3 protein is CASSVHGTGDPYNEQFF. The DNA of the CDR3 is TGTGCCAGCAGCGTACACGGGACAGGGGACCCCTACAATGAGCAGTTCTTC.

This clone was seen a few times. J is TRBJ1-2 and V is TRBV9, with 7 positions matching TRBD1. The junction had 9 bases not matched to a gene; V was cut back by 0 bases and J by 7 bases. The CDR3 has 15 amino acids. Looked up from germline, CDR1 is SGDLS and CDR2 is YYNGEE. This CDR3 reads CASSVVGTPGGGYTF. The CDR3 nucleotides read TGTGCCAGCAGCGTAGTGGGGACCCCAGGGGGTGGCTACACCTTC.

The V and J genes are TRBV7-6 and TRBJ1-2; possible D gene TRBD1, 5 bases. The CDR3 runs 17 residues. Trimming shortened V by 3 bases and J by 3 bases, and 20 bases separated the two germline ends. CDR1 is SGHVS, CDR2 FNYEAQ, per germline. The CDR3 DNA follows: TGTGCCAGCAGCTTTATCTCCGCTGCAGGGCCCTACTATGGCTACACCTTC. This sequence encodes CASSFISAAGPYYGYTF.

This clone was detected only a few times. The rearrangement joins TRBV7-8 to TRBJ1-1; the match to TRBD1 covers 7 bases. The CDR3 totals 15 residues. Germline-derived CDR1 and CDR2 are SGHVS and FQNEAQ. Trimming took 1 base from V and 5 from J; bases not matched to a gene: 7. The chain's CDR3 is CASSLGGGAGTEAFF. Here the CDR3 DNA reads TGTGCCAGCAGCTTAGGAGGGGGCGCGGGAACTGAAGCTTTCTTT. The full variable domain, with the rest looked up from reference TRBV7-8 and TRBJ1-1, is GAGVSQSPRYKVAKRGQDVALRCDPISGHVSLFWYQQALGQGPEFLTYFQNEAQLDKSGLPSDRFFAERPEGSVSTLKIQRTQQEDSAVYLCASSLGGGAGTEAFFGQGTRLTVV.

The chain uses TRBV25-1 and TRBJ2-7; D may be TRBD1 (5 bases). The germline V gene has CDR1 MGHDK and CDR2 SYGVNS. V was clipped by 4 bases and J by 0 bases, with 7 bases between them. This CDR3 spans 13 amino acids. In DNA, the CDR3 is TGTGCCAGCAGTGCAGACAGCTCCTACGAGCAGTACTTC. Its translation: CASSADSSYEQYF.

The chain combines TRBV19 with TRBJ2-1; no definite D call. Germline loops: CDR1 LNHDA, CDR2 SQIVND (reference sequence). The CDR3 loop spans 13 amino acids. The germline V and J ends were trimmed by 1 base and 5 bases, with 6 bases remaining between them. The CDR3 here is CASSIARHNEQFF. In DNA, the CDR3 is TGTGCCAGTAGTATAGCGCGCCACAATGAGCAGTTCTTC.

This chain links TRBV27 with TRBJ1-1; D is ambiguous. Trimming took off 5 bases at V and 0 bases at J, with 7 bases between the two ends. CDR1 MNHEY and CDR2 SMNVEV come from the germline V gene (reference sequence). This CDR3 comprises 13 residues. CDR3 region: CASSRTLNTEAFF. The CDR3 DNA follows: TGTGCCAGCAGTCGAACATTGAACACTGAAGCTTTCTTT.

This sequence joins TRBV28 and TRBJ2-5; TRBD2 is a possible D gene (6 bases). Trimming took 4 bases from V and 1 from J, leaving 13 bases between them. CDR3 length: 15 residues. Germline-derived CDR1 and CDR2 are MDHEN and SYDVKM. The CDR3 bases are TGTGCCAGCAGTTACACGGGGGTGGGCCAAGAGACCCAGTACTTC. This sequence encodes CASSYTGVGQETQYF.

The rearrangement uses TRBV18 and TRBJ1-5; TRBD1 matches at 7 bases. There are 17 residues in the CDR3. The germline gives CDR1 KGHSH, CDR2 LQKENI. Trimming removed 3 bases from V and 2 bases from J; junction bases left unmatched: 10. CDR3 in DNA: TGTGCCAGCTCACCTCAGCTAGGGGGCAATGGCAATCAGCCCCAGCATTTT. Its translation is CASSPQLGGNGNQPQHF. The full variable domain, in which reference TRBV18 and TRBJ1-5 provide the parts outside the CDR3, is NAGVMQNPRHLVRRRGQEARLRCSPMKGHSHVYWYRQLPEEGLKFMVYLQKENIIDESGMPKERFSAEFPKEGPSILRIQQVVRGDSAAYFCASSPQLGGNGNQPQHFGDGTRLSIL.

This chain joins TRBV5-6 and TRBJ2-7; 8 bases line up with TRBD1. With V trimmed by 1 base and J by 2 bases, 2 bases remained unmatched. From germline, CDR1 is SGHDT and CDR2 YYEEEE. The CDR3 consists of 14 residues. The CDR3, as DNA: TGTGCCAGCAGCTTGACAGGGGGGACCTACGAGCAGTACTTC. As protein: CASSLTGGTYEQYF.

This clone was counted between two and nine times. This rearrangement joins TRBV7-3 to TRBJ2-1; TRBD2 matches at 9 bases. The CDR3 is 13 residues long. V lost 6 bases to trimming and J lost 9 bases; unmatched junction nucleotides: 6. Per germline, CDR1 SGHTA and CDR2 FQGTGA. The CDR3 DNA sequence: TGTGCCAGCAGTTCTAGCGGGACGACTGAGCAGTTCTTC. It codes for CASSSSGTTEQFF. The entire variable domain, with the rest obtained from reference TRBV7-3 and TRBJ2-1, is as follows: GAGVSQTPSNKVTEKGKYVELRCDPISGHTALYWYRQSLGQGPEFLIYFQGTGAADDSGLPNDRFFAVRPEGSVSTLKIQRTERGDSAVYLCASSSSGTTEQFFGPGTRLTVL.

The chain links TRBV10-1 to TRBJ2-7; maybe TRBD1 (6 bases). The CDR3 extends over 13 amino acids. Trimming stripped 0 bases from V and 8 bases from J, with 11 bases between. Germline CDR1 and CDR2: WNHNN and SYGVQD (reference sequence). As DNA, the CDR3 is TGCGCCAGCAGTGAGTCGAGGCAGGGGAAGCAGTACTTC. It is translated as CASSESRQGKQYF.

The CDR3: CASSQGYASGGYGYTF. CDR3 in DNA: TGCGCCAGCAGCCAAGGTTACGCCAGTGGAGGCTATGGCTACACCTTC. J is TRBJ1-2 and V is TRBV4-1; no clear D gene. CDR1 is MGHRA and CDR2 is YSYEKL in the germline V gene. The length of the CDR3 is 16 residues. V was clipped by 1 base and J by 4 bases, with 16 bases between them.

V and J are TRBV11-3 and TRBJ2-5, with 13 bases lining up with TRBD2. The junction had 4 bases not matched to a gene; V was cut back by 5 bases and J by 10 bases. Germline loops: CDR1 SGHNT, CDR2 YENEEA. The CDR3 extends over 13 amino acids. CDR3 in amino acids: CASSPGTSGNQYF. Written as DNA, the CDR3 is TGTGCCAGCAGCCCTGGGACTAGCGGGAACCAGTACTTC.

The sample holds one count of this clone. The chain has TRBV3-1 (or the pseudogene TRBV3-2) and TRBJ2-3; a possible D gene is TRBD1 (6 bases). Germline V gene sequence: CDR1 LGHDT, CDR2 YNNKEL (reference sequence). This CDR3 spans 16 amino acids. The V end lost 2 bases, the J end lost 0 bases, and 12 bases lay between the germline ends. The CDR3 DNA follows: TGTGCCAGCAGCCAACTAGGGGGTTCTAGCACAGATACGCAGTATTTT. This sequence encodes CASSQLGGSSTDTQYF.

V gene TRBV2 combines with J gene TRBJ1-2; 7 positions agree with TRBD1. The V and J ends lost 6 bases and 1 base, in that order; junction bases with no gene match: 2. CDR3 length equals 13 residues. The germline V gene has CDR1 SNHLY and CDR2 FYNNEI. CDR3 in amino acids: CASRGQINYGYTF. In DNA form, the CDR3 reads TGTGCCAGCAGGGGACAGATTAACTATGGCTACACCTTC.